The 14 T cell receptor beta chains below come from one sample, sequenced in a study of control samples from healthy donors and cancer patients. The assay was immunoSEQ multiplex PCR, and TCRdb's table has in-frame clones only and misses some. The sample shows 70,000 to 80,000 clones, under 90% of them seen only once. The sequenced sample consisted of PBMCs. These receptor sequences come from a woman between 45 and 65 years old with colorectal cancer.

The chain recombines TRBV15 with TRBJ1-5; D is undetermined. The CDR3 totals 16 residues. V shed 1 base and J shed 7 bases, with 17 bases lying between them. The germline V gene encodes CDR1 LNHNV and CDR2 YYDKDF (reference sequence). CDR3 in DNA: TGTGCCACCAGCAGAGGGGGTCTGCGGGATCGGCAGCCCCAGCATTTT. It yields the protein CATSRGGLRDRQPQHF.

This clone has more than one count but fewer than ten. The chain employs TRBV6-2 or TRBV6-3 and TRBJ2-7, with 10 bases that match TRBD1. The CDR3 is 15 amino acids. CDR1 and CDR2 (germline): MNHEY, SVGEGT. V gave up 5 bases and J gave up 4 bases; unmatched junction bases: 8. The CDR3 DNA follows: TGTGCCAGCAGTACACCGGGACAGGGGATATACGAGCAGTACGTC. It yields the protein CASSTPGQGIYEQYV.

This sequence joins TRBV4-3 and TRBJ1-1; tentatively, D is TRBD1 (5 bases). The CDR3 is 14 residues long. V lost 6 bases to trimming and J lost 0 bases, with 11 bases between them. The germline gives CDR1 LGHNA, CDR2 YSLEER. CDR3 residues: CASRKGSLNTEAFF. In nucleotides, the CDR3 is TGCGCCAGCAGGAAGGGGTCCTTGAACACTGAAGCTTTCTTT.

The chain carries TRBV6-1 and TRBJ1-2; 7 bases line up with TRBD1. From germline, CDR1 is MNHNS and CDR2 SASEGT. CDR3 length equals 14 residues. The V and J ends lost 3 bases and 6 bases, in that order; junction bases with no gene match: 7. Here the CDR3 DNA reads TGTGCCAGCAGTGAGCGCGGCAGGGGGGATGGCTACACCTTC. It yields the protein CASSERGRGDGYTF.

The V call is TRBV19, the J call TRBJ1-2; D remains ambiguous. This CDR3 contains 15 residues. The germline V gene encodes CDR1 LNHDA and CDR2 SQIVND (reference sequence). Trimming took off 7 bases at V and 3 bases at J, with 18 bases between the two ends. The CDR3 DNA reads as TGTGCCAGTAAACCTGGGGTGGGCAGCTACTATGGCTACACCTTC. This translates into CASKPGVGSYYGYTF.

This chain joins TRBV9 and TRBJ2-1; 10 nucleotides match TRBD2. The CDR3 sequence is 15 residues long. J lost 3 bases, V lost 4 bases, and 4 bases had no gene match. Germline V gene sequence: CDR1 SGDLS, CDR2 YYNGEE. The CDR3 is CASSPRTSGYNEQFF. The CDR3 bases are TGTGCCAGCAGCCCCAGGACTAGCGGCTACAATGAGCAGTTCTTC.

V gene TRBV6-4 combines with J gene TRBJ1-2, with 7 nucleotides matching TRBD1. The V gene end was trimmed by 9 bases and the J gene end by 7 bases; junction bases not matched to a gene: 20. In germline, CDR1 is MRHNA, CDR2 SNTAGT. The length of the CDR3 is 16 residues. The CDR3 loop reads CARLASVQGGRGGYTF. The CDR3 nucleotides are TGTGCCAGGCTTGCCTCCGTTCAGGGGGGGAGGGGTGGCTACACCTTC.

The chain is built from TRBV6-5 and TRBJ1-2; 7 positions agree with TRBD1. The CDR3 covers 15 residues. Unmatched junction bases numbered 13, after V lost 8 bases and J lost 4 bases. From germline, CDR1 is MNHEY and CDR2 SVGAGI. Here the CDR3 reads CASVPHRDRFYGYTF. The CDR3 coding sequence is TGTGCCAGCGTCCCTCATAGGGACAGATTCTATGGCTACACCTTC.

This rearrangement joins TRBV10-3 to TRBJ1-6; 7 positions agree with TRBD1. This CDR3 contains 15 residues. The junction had 3 bases not matched to a gene; V was cut back by 2 bases and J by 5 bases. Germline lookup yields CDR1 ENHRY and CDR2 SYGVKD. The DNA for the CDR3 is TGTGCCATCAGTGAGACAGGGGCGGATAATTCACCCCTCCACTTT. Translated, it gives CAISETGADNSPLHF.

This chain joins TRBV19 and TRBJ1-6; 9 nucleotides align to TRBD1. From germline, CDR1 is LNHDA and CDR2 SQIVND (reference sequence). V lost 2 bases to trimming and J lost 5 bases; unmatched junction nucleotides: 4. The CDR3 is 16 amino acids. CDR3 amino acids: CASSIRTGENNSPLHF. CDR3 DNA sequence: TGTGCCAGTAGTATAAGGACAGGGGAGAATAATTCACCCCTCCACTTT.

The chain is built from TRBV2 and TRBJ2-3; possibly TRBD1 or TRBD2 for D (5 bases each). This CDR3 has 14 amino acids. Deletions cut 7 bases from V and 5 bases from J, with 16 bases between. Germline assignment: CDR1 SNHLY and CDR2 FYNNEI. The CDR3 spells CASMDGARGDTQYF. CDR3 bases: TGTGCCAGCATGGACGGGGCTAGGGGAGATACGCAGTATTTT.

This rearrangement joins TRBV5-4 to TRBJ1-2; no clear D. V dropped 0 bases and J dropped 8 bases, with 11 bases sitting between them. The CDR3 extends over 13 amino acids. CDR1 and CDR2 from the germline V gene are SGHNT and YYREEE (reference sequence). The CDR3 loop is CASSLEGRGGYTF. In DNA, the CDR3 is TGTGCCAGCAGCTTGGAGGGCCGCGGGGGCTACACCTTC. Together with reference TRBV5-4 and TRBJ1-2, the CDR3 gives the full variable domain: ETGVTQSPTHLIKTRGQQVTLRCSSQSGHNTVSWYQQALGQGPQFIFQYYREEENGRGNFPPRFSGLQFPNYSSELNVNALELDDSALYLCASSLEGRGGYTFGSGTRLTVV.

The rearrangement uses TRBV5-1 and TRBJ2-3; TRBD2 is a possible D gene (6 bases). The germline V and J ends were trimmed by 0 bases and 4 bases, with 9 bases remaining between them. The germline V gene has CDR1 SGHRS and CDR2 YFSETQ. This CDR3 region has 14 residues. The CDR3 loop is CASSLGGAADTQYF. DNA of the CDR3: TGCGCCAGCAGCTTGGGCGGGGCCGCAGATACGCAGTATTTT.

CDR3 sequence (DNA): TGTGCCAGTAGTATAGGTGGGACAAATCAAGAGACCCAGTACTTC. Translating gives CASSIGGTNQETQYF. V gene TRBV19 combines with J gene TRBJ2-5, with TRBD1 as a possible D gene (6 bases). The CDR3 runs to 15 residues. Per germline, CDR1 LNHDA and CDR2 SQIVND (reference sequence). Trimming removed 1 base from V and 2 bases from J, with 11 bases in between. Together with reference TRBV19 and TRBJ2-5, the CDR3 gives the full variable domain: DGGITQSPKYLFRKEGQNVTLSCEQNLNHDAMYWYRQDPGQGLRLIYYSQIVNDFQKGDIAEGYSVSREKKESFPLTVTSAQKNPTAFYLCASSIGGTNQETQYFGPGTRLLVL.